This T cell receptor beta chain was identified during a study of cytomegalovirus exposure and HLA in healthy donors. The PCR ran on 60 Vbeta and 13 Jbeta primers. TCRdb keeps only in-frame clones here, not all; method: immunoSEQ multiplex PCR. The top ten clones hold over 1.5% of a sample with about 180,000 clones, 82% of them seen once. In this sample, this clone turned up once. This CDR3 has 16 residues. V dropped 4 bases and J dropped 5; count of bases not matched to a gene: 8. The germline CDR1 and CDR2 sequences are SGDLS and YYNGEE. The chain employs TRBV9 and TRBJ1-4, with 10 bases identical to TRBD1. The source of this sequence is a man aged 40-49 years in good health and CMV-seronegative. The sequencing input was PBMCs. CDR3 bases: TGTGCCAGCAGCCTCCGGGACAGGGGCCCAAATGAAAAACTGTTTTTT. The encoded protein is CASSLRDRGPNEKLFF.